What follows describes a single TCR beta chain. Its specificity is unknown. These data originate in a study of cytomegalovirus exposure and HLA in healthy donors. Primers for the PCR totalled 60 Vbeta and 13 Jbeta. Libraries were prepared by immunoSEQ multiplex PCR; TCRdb keeps only in-frame clonotypes and omits some of them. In the table there are 75,000 to 90,000 clones, around 76% of which are singletons. Trimming took 5 bases from V and 3 from J, leaving 14 bases between them. The CDR3 has 14 amino acids. The germline V gene encodes CDR1 MDHEN and CDR2 SYDVKM. Whole-study findings and limits: In a later analysis, TCR beta V- and J-gene trimming showed a link to a missense DCLRE1C variant. Sequences of the TCR beta chain were said to predict the HLA-A and HLA-B alleles of most subjects accurately.

Sequenced sample: PBMCs. The J gene is TRBJ2-7, the V gene TRBV28; D might be TRBD1 (5 bases). This TCR was sampled from a male donor in good health and CMV-seropositive. This CDR3 reads CASSDRVTVYEQYF. The CDR3 DNA reads TGTGCCAGCAGTGACCGTGTGACAGTCTACGAGCAGTACTTC.